The next 7 T cell receptor beta chains were all read from a single sample in a study of T cells in Graves' hyperthyroidism and ophthalmopathy. Amplification yielded TCR beta CDR3 regions, with RNA transcripts as the source. Initially, a first-round RT-PCR of the TCR CDR3 employed the HTBI primer set. Each CDR3 protein gets one entry after TCRdb re-called the multiplex PCR reads with MiXCR. In the table there are about 400,000 distinct CDR3 sequences, 13% of which are singletons. Sequencing used blood. These receptors were collected from a woman aged 18-29 years with Graves' hyperthyroidism.

This sequence joins TRBV6-6 and TRBJ2-2; 13 positions agree with TRBD2. Germline lookup yields CDR1 MNHNY and CDR2 SVGAGI (reference sequence). The CDR3 covers 20 residues. Trimming took 1 base from V and 2 from J; bases not matched to a gene: 10. CDR3 loop: CASSYFVSGLAGINTGELFF. The CDR3 DNA reads TGTGCCAGCAGTTACTTCGTTTCGGGACTAGCGGGGATAAACACCGGGGAGCTGTTTTTT.

This clonotype was detected many times. J is TRBJ1-2 and V is TRBV6-2 or TRBV6-3; 10 bases line up with TRBD1. The CDR3 loop spans 15 amino acids. V trimming: 8 bases; J trimming: 2 bases; junction bases outside the gene matches: 8. Germline values: CDR1 MNHEY, CDR2 SVGEGT. Here the CDR3 DNA reads TGTGCCAGCGGGGACAGGGGTCGGAGGAACTATGGCTACACCTTC. It yields the protein CASGDRGRRNYGYTF.

This clonotype was counted ten times or more. The rearrangement uses TRBV5-1 and TRBJ2-7; either TRBD1 or TRBD2 may fit D (5 bases each). The CDR3 has 14 residues. Germline V gene data show CDR1 as SGHRS and CDR2 as YFSETQ. V shed 4 bases and J shed 3 bases, with 14 bases lying between them. CDR3: CASSPLGRDYEQYF. CDR3 bases: TGCGCCAGCAGCCCTCTGGGACGGGACTACGAGCAGTACTTC.

There are many counts of this clonotype. V and J are TRBV18 and TRBJ2-3; D not resolved. Trimming took off 2 bases at V and 5 bases at J, with 5 bases between the two ends. The CDR3 has 12 amino acids. In germline, CDR1 is KGHSH, CDR2 LQKENI. CDR3 DNA sequence: TGTGCCAGCTCACCAGAACAAGATACGCAGTATTTT. Translating gives CASSPEQDTQYF. The variable domain in full, with the rest retrieved from reference TRBV18 and TRBJ2-3, is NAGVMQNPRHLVRRRGQEARLRCSPMKGHSHVYWYRQLPEEGLKFMVYLQKENIIDESGMPKERFSAEFPKEGPSILRIQQVVRGDSAAYFCASSPEQDTQYFGPGTRLTVL.

This rearrangement joins TRBV3-1 to TRBJ2-2, with D maybe TRBD1 (5 bases). From germline, CDR1 is LGHDT and CDR2 YNNKEL (reference sequence). The CDR3 extends over 15 amino acids. The V and J ends lost 4 bases and 6 bases respectively, with 15 bases between them. CDR3 coding DNA: TGTGCCAGCAGCCCCGGTAGGGGTTCTGCCGGGGAGCTGTTTTTT. Protein sequence: CASSPGRGSAGELFF.

There are many counts of this clonotype. V is TRBV28 and J is TRBJ2-7; 11 bases map to TRBD2. The V segment lost 1 base and the J segment 3 bases; nucleotides outside the gene matches: 5. The CDR3 covers 16 residues. Germline V gene lookup returns CDR1 MDHEN and CDR2 SYDVKM. CDR3: CASSLSPLAGVYEQYF. The CDR3 nucleotides read TGTGCCAGCAGTTTATCCCCACTAGCGGGAGTCTACGAGCAGTACTTC. Complete variable domain (other parts from reference TRBV28 and TRBJ2-7): DVKVTQSSRYLVKRTGEKVFLECVQDMDHENMFWYRQDPGLGLRLIYFSYDVKMKEKGDIPEGYSVSREKKERFSLILESASTNQTSMYLCASSLSPLAGVYEQYFGPGTRLTVT.

This clonotype was observed many times. This chain connects TRBV7-3 to TRBJ2-2; D is ambiguous. The CDR3 length is 14 residues. V was pared by 5 bases and J by 8 bases, with 15 bases between. Germline CDR1 SGHTA, CDR2 FQGTGA. This CDR3 reads CASSQGPSSGELFF. The CDR3 DNA sequence: TGTGCCAGCAGCCAAGGACCGAGCAGTGGGGAGCTGTTTTTT. The full variable domain, its missing parts supplied by reference TRBV7-3 and TRBJ2-2, is GAGVSQTPSNKVTEKGKYVELRCDPISGHTALYWYRQSLGQGPEFLIYFQGTGAADDSGLPNDRFFAVRPEGSVSTLKIQRTERGDSAVYLCASSQGPSSGELFFGEGSRLTVL.